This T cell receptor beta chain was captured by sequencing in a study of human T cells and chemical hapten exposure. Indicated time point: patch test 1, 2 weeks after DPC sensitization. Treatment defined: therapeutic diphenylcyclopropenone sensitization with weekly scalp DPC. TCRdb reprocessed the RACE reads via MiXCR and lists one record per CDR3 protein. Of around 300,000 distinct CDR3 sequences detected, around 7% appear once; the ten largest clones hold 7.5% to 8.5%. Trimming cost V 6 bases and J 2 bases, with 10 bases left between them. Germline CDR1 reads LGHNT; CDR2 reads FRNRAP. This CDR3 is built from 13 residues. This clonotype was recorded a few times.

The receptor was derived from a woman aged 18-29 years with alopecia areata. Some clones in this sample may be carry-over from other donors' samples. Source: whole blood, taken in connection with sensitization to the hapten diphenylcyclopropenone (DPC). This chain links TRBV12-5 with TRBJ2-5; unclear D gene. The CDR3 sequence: CASGWGGQETQYF. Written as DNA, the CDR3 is TGTGCTAGTGGCTGGGGTGGTCAAGAGACCCAGTACTTC. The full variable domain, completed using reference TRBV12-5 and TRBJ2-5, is DARVTQTPRHKVTEMGQEVTMRCQPILGHNTVFWYRQTMMQGLELLAYFRNRAPLDDSGMPKDRFSAEMPDATLATLKIQPSEPRDSAVYFCASGWGGQETQYFGPGTRLLVL.